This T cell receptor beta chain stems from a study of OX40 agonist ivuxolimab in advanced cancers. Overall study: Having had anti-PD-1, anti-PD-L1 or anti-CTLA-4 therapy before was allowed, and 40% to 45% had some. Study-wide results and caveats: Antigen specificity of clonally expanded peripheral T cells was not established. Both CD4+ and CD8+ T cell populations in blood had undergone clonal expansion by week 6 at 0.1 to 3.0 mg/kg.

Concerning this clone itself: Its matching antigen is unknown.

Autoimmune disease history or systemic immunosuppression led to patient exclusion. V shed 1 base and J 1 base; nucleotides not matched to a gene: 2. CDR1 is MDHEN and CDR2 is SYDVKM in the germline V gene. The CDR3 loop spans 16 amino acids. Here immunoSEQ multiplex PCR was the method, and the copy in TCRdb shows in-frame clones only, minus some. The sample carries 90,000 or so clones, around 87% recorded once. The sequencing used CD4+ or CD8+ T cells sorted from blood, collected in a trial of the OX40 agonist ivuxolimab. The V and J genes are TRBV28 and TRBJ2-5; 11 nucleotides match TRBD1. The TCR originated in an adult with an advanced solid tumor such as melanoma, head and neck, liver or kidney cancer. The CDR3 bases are TGTGCCAGCAGTTTATCCGGGACAGGGGGCCAAGAGACCCAGTACTTC. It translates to CASSLSGTGGQETQYF. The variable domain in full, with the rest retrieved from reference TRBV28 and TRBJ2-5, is DVKVTQSSRYLVKRTGEKVFLECVQDMDHENMFWYRQDPGLGLRLIYFSYDVKMKEKGDIPEGYSVSREKKERFSLILESASTNQTSMYLCASSLSGTGGQETQYFGPGTRLLVL.